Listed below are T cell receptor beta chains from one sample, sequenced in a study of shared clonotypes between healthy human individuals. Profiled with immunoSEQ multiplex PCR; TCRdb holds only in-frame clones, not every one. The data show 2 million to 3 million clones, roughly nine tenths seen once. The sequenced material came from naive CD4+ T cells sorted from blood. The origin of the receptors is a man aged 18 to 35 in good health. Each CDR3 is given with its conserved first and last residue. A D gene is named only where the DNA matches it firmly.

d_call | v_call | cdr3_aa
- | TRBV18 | CASSPPTRDEQYF
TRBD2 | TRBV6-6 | CASSKLAGGTYEQYF
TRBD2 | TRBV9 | CASSPMVAGANTGELFF
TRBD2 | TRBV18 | CASSLPGTSGLRRDTQYF
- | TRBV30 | CAWSVSSLGSYEQYF
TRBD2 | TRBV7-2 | CASSLVGTSGGYNEQFF
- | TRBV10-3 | CAISRSARGSDEQYF
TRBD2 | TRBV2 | CASSEEREAYNEQFF
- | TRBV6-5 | CASSPSASGNTIYF
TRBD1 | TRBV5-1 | CASSRPLDRGTNQPQHF